The T cell receptor (beta chain) described here comes from a study of cytomegalovirus exposure and HLA in healthy donors. The PCR had 60 Vbeta and 13 Jbeta primers. Here immunoSEQ multiplex PCR was the method, and the copy in TCRdb shows in-frame clones only, minus some. Of more than 85,000 clones listed, about 73% were seen once; the top ten hold approximately 1.2%. This CDR3 has 15 amino acids. Germline CDR1 is SGHVS and CDR2 is FQNEAQ. The V and J ends lost 4 bases and 3 bases, in that order; junction bases with no gene match: 3. The V and J genes are TRBV7-8 and TRBJ1-6; TRBD1 matches at 7 bases. Source material: PBMCs. The clonotype comes from a woman aged 25 to 45 in good health and CMV-seronegative. The CDR3 nucleotides read TGTGCCAGCAGCTGGGACAGCATCTATAATTCACCCCTCCACTTT. Translation gives CASSWDSIYNSPLHF.